Listed here are 19 T cell receptor beta chains from one sample, sequenced in a study of long-term antiretroviral therapy in people with HIV. Version v3.0 of the immunoSEQ assay was performed at survey level. The assay was immunoSEQ multiplex PCR, and TCRdb's table has in-frame clones only and misses some. Found here are some 31,000 clones, around 97% of them singletons; the top ten hold around 2%. Source: unsorted PBMCs, taken 7.6 years after starting antiretroviral therapy. These receptors were taken from a young man with HIV.

This chain connects TRBV27 to TRBJ2-7; D not certain. Trimming removed 4 bases at V and 2 bases at J, with 15 bases between. CDR3 size: 15 residues. Germline CDR1 MNHEY, CDR2 SMNVEV (reference sequence). The CDR3 DNA reads TGTGCCAGCAGTTATGGGCTAGGGTTAACCTACGAGCAGTACTTC. Translation: CASSYGLGLTYEQYF.

V usage is TRBV18 and J usage is TRBJ2-2; D might be TRBD1 (5 bases). CDR3 length: 15 amino acids. The germline V and J ends were trimmed by 2 bases and 8 bases, with 15 bases remaining between them. CDR1 and CDR2 (germline): KGHSH, LQKENI. This CDR3 is CASSPTGGAIGELFF. The CDR3 DNA is TGTGCCAGCTCACCAACCGGTGGGGCAATAGGGGAGCTGTTTTTT.

V usage is TRBV15 and J usage is TRBJ1-4, with a tentative D call TRBD1 (5 bases). Trimming shortened V by 5 bases and J by 5 bases, and 12 bases separated the two germline ends. The CDR3 has 14 residues. The germline CDR1 and CDR2 sequences are LNHNV and YYDKDF (reference sequence). CDR3 coding DNA: TGTGCCACCAGCTCTCGGGACGGAAATGAAAAACTGTTTTTT. Translating gives CATSSRDGNEKLFF.

The chain couples TRBV7-8 to TRBJ2-7; D is unclear. The CDR3 length is 14 residues. V lost 1 base and J 1 base, leaving 8 bases between the germline ends. Per the germline V gene, CDR1 is SGHVS and CDR2 is FQNEAQ. This chain's CDR3 is CASSLDESSYEQYF. DNA for the CDR3: TGTGCCAGCAGCTTAGATGAGTCTTCCTACGAGCAGTACTTC. Full variable domain (outside the CDR3, taken from reference TRBV7-8 and TRBJ2-7): GAGVSQSPRYKVAKRGQDVALRCDPISGHVSLFWYQQALGQGPEFLTYFQNEAQLDKSGLPSDRFFAERPEGSVSTLKIQRTQQEDSAVYLCASSLDESSYEQYFGPGTRLTVT.

J is TRBJ1-2 and V is TRBV6-5, with a weak D call TRBD1 (5 bases). Germline V CDR1 and CDR2: MNHEY, SVGAGI. The CDR3 is 12 amino acids. V lost 5 bases and J lost 6, with 10 bases in between. CDR3 sequence: CASSPAGNGYTF. CDR3 nucleotide sequence: TGTGCCAGCAGTCCTGCAGGGAATGGCTACACCTTC.

The chain is built from TRBV11-2 and TRBJ2-3; D is unclear. CDR1 and CDR2 from the germline V gene are SGHAT and FQNNGV. Trimming removed 8 bases from V and 4 bases from J, with 16 bases in between. The CDR3 has 14 amino acids. CDR3 DNA sequence: TGTGCCAGCCGCTGGGCGGAAATATCAGATACGCAGTATTTT. Its protein product is CASRWAEISDTQYF. The complete variable domain, with remaining parts taken from reference TRBV11-2 and TRBJ2-3, reads EAGVAQSPRYKIIEKRQSVAFWCNPISGHATLYWYQQILGQGPKLLIQFQNNGVVDDSQLPKDRFSAERLKGVDSTLKIQPAKLEDSAVYLCASRWAEISDTQYFGPGTRLTVL.

The chain carries TRBV11-2 and TRBJ1-3; D unclear. Germline CDR1 SGHAT, CDR2 FQNNGV. V lost 2 bases to trimming and J lost 4 bases, with 6 bases between them. The CDR3 spans 13 residues. The CDR3 nucleotides read TGTGCCAGCAGCTTATCTCCCGGAAACACCATATATTTT. It specifies CASSLSPGNTIYF.

The V call is TRBV4-3, the J call TRBJ2-1, with D possibly matching TRBD1 (5 bases). This CDR3 is 16 amino acids long. Trimming shortened V by 0 bases and J by 6 bases, and 15 bases separated the two germline ends. Germline CDR1 LGHNA, CDR2 YSLEER. CDR3 bases: TGCGCCAGCAGCCAAGATCTCCAGGGCAGGGTCAATGAGCAGTTCTTC. This translates into CASSQDLQGRVNEQFF.

This chain joins TRBV29-1 and TRBJ2-1; tentative D call: TRBD1 (5 bases). The V gene lost 3 bases and the J gene lost 5 bases, with 8 bases spanning the gap. Germline V gene data show CDR1 as SQVTM and CDR2 as ANQGSEA. The CDR3 has 12 residues. The DNA for the CDR3 is TGCAGCGTTGATAAGGGGCACAATGAGCAGTTCTTC. Translating it yields CSVDKGHNEQFF.

This chain links TRBV7-9 with TRBJ2-3; no clear D gene. The CDR3 totals 13 residues. Germline lookup yields CDR1 SEHNR and CDR2 FQNEAQ (reference sequence). The V and J ends lost 8 bases and 5 bases respectively, with 14 bases between them. CDR3 protein: CASLTPDGDTQYF. The CDR3 nucleotides read TGTGCCAGCCTGACTCCGGACGGAGATACGCAGTATTTT.

The rearrangement joins TRBV6-4 to TRBJ2-3; TRBD2 aligns across 13 bases. This CDR3 spans 17 amino acids. Germline CDR1 reads MRHNA; CDR2 reads SNTAGT. Unmatched junction bases numbered 11, after V lost 4 bases and J lost 7 bases. In nucleotides, the CDR3 is TGTGCCAGCAGTGGAAACGGGGGACTAGCGGGATTACATACGCAGTATTTT. It translates to CASSGNGGLAGLHTQYF.

V usage is TRBV6-6 and J usage is TRBJ2-1; D is undetermined. The CDR3 is 11 residues long. V was trimmed by 6 bases and J by 10 bases, leaving 10 bases between them. The V gene's germline CDR1 is MNHNY and CDR2 SVGAGI (reference sequence). Here the CDR3 DNA reads TGTGCCAGCAGCCAGCTGGGGGAGCAGTTCTTC. Its protein product is CASSQLGEQFF.

This chain connects TRBV19 to TRBJ2-7, with D unclear. The CDR3 covers 11 residues. CDR1 and CDR2 from the germline V gene are LNHDA and SQIVND (reference sequence). Deletions cut 5 bases from V and 0 bases from J, with 2 bases between. The CDR3 DNA is TGTGCCAGTAGTTCCTCCTACGAGCAGTACTTC. Protein sequence: CASSSSYEQYF.

The CDR3 sequence: CASSLDGSTAEAFF. CDR3 bases: TGTGCCAGCAGCTTGGACGGGAGCACGGCTGAAGCTTTCTTT. The chain is built from TRBV5-8 and TRBJ1-1; no reliable D call. The CDR3 runs to 14 residues. V shed 0 bases and J shed 6 bases, with 12 bases lying between them. Per the germline V gene, CDR1 is SGHTS and CDR2 is YDEGEE.

V is TRBV30 and J is TRBJ1-2; D is possibly TRBD1 (6 bases). V was cut by 2 bases and J by 7 bases, with 17 bases left in between. CDR3 length equals 14 residues. Germline V gene data show CDR1 as GTSNPN and CDR2 as SVGIG (reference sequence). CDR3 nucleotides: TGTGCCTGGAGTCCCCCTGGGGGCGCATTTGGCTACACCTTC. This encodes CAWSPPGGAFGYTF.

The chain has TRBV7-9 and TRBJ2-4; D gene uncertain. V was clipped by 5 bases and J by 8 bases, with 19 bases between them. The CDR3 loop spans 15 amino acids. CDR1 and CDR2 from the germline V gene are SEHNR and FQNEAQ (reference sequence). In DNA, the CDR3 is TGTGCCAGCAGCCCGATTGGGGATCGCGCGGACATTCAGTACTTC. Encoded protein: CASSPIGDRADIQYF.

The V and J genes are TRBV19 and TRBJ1-5; tentatively, D is TRBD1 (5 bases). Germline V gene lookup returns CDR1 LNHDA and CDR2 SQIVND (reference sequence). Trimming left V 3 bases short and J 6 bases short, with 12 bases between. The CDR3 spans 14 residues. The CDR3 sequence is CASSMRREVQPQHF. The CDR3 nucleotides read TGTGCCAGTAGTATGCGCAGGGAGGTTCAGCCCCAGCATTTT.

The gene calls are TRBV5-8 and TRBJ2-3; TRBD2 matches 8 bases. This CDR3 is built from 14 residues. The V gene's germline CDR1 is SGHTS and CDR2 YDEGEE. Germline trimming cut 4 bases from V and 2 bases from J; bases unmatched to any gene: 3. CDR3 region: CASSRGGFTDTQYF. The CDR3 region has the DNA TGTGCCAGCAGCCGGGGGGGCTTCACAGATACGCAGTATTTT.

V gene TRBV5-1 combines with J gene TRBJ2-7; D gene unclear. V lost 4 bases, J lost 0 bases, and 8 bases lay in between. This CDR3 spans 13 amino acids. In germline, CDR1 is SGHRS, CDR2 YFSETQ. CDR3 nucleotides: TGCGCCAGCAGCCCCCCCGGCTCCTACGAGCAGTACTTC. As protein: CASSPPGSYEQYF.